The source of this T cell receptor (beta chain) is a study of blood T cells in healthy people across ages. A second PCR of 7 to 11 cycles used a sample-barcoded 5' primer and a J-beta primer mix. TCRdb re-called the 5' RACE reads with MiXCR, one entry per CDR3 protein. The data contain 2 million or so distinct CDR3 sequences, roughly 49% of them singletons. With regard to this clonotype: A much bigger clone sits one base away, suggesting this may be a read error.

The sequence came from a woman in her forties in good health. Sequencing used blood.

CDR3 residues: CAISETGNGYTF. The CDR3 coding sequence is TGTGCCATCAGTGAGACAGGGAATGGCTACACCTTC. The rearrangement joins TRBV10-3 to TRBJ1-2; weak D call: TRBD1 (6 bases). The CDR3 has 12 amino acids. CDR1 is ENHRY and CDR2 is SYGVKD in the germline V gene. V gave up 2 bases and J gave up 6 bases, with 7 bases separating them.